Presented here are 16 T cell receptor beta chains from one specimen sequenced in a study of shared clonotypes between healthy human individuals. Sequencing used immunoSEQ multiplex PCR; TCRdb keeps in-frame clones, though not all of them. The profile covers roughly 2.1 million clones, with roughly 91% appearing a single time and 1.5% to 2% taken by the ten largest. As defined, naive CD8 cells were CD45RO-negative and positively selected for CCR7, with terminally differentiated effector memory CD45RA+ cells excluded. Sequencing input: naive CD8+ T cells from PBMCs. Receptor source: a man aged 18-30 years in good health. Some clones in this sample may be carry-over from other donors' samples.

V is TRBV4-3 and J is TRBJ2-2; D gene uncertain. CDR1 is LGHNA, CDR2 YSLEER, per germline. The CDR3 contains 16 residues. V was pared by 7 bases and J by 8 bases, with 23 bases between. The CDR3 reads CASKTGPSGVGGELFF. The CDR3 DNA follows: TGCGCCAGCAAAACCGGGCCGTCAGGCGTCGGGGGGGAGCTGTTTTTT.

The rearrangement links TRBV5-1 to TRBJ1-2; D not resolved. The CDR3 totals 14 residues. Trimming shortened V by 0 bases and J by 5 bases, and 11 bases separated the two germline ends. CDR1 and CDR2 from the germline V gene are SGHRS and YFSETQ. DNA of the CDR3: TGCGCCAGCAGCTTGGGAGGTTTGGGGTATGGCTACACCTTC. Amino acids: CASSLGGLGYGYTF.

The V and J genes are TRBV4-1 and TRBJ2-3, with 9 bases lining up with TRBD2. There are 13 residues in the CDR3. V shed 11 bases, J shed 3 bases, and the junction held 6 bases outside the gene matches. CDR1 and CDR2 from the germline V gene are MGHRA and YSYEKL. DNA of the CDR3: TGCGCCGCCCGGACTAGCGAAACAGATACGCAGTATTTT. Its translation is CAARTSETDTQYF.

The chain combines TRBV9 with TRBJ2-4; 10 bases align to TRBD1. The V and J ends lost 4 bases and 0 bases, in that order; junction bases with no gene match: 4. The CDR3 sequence is 16 residues long. Germline CDR1 SGDLS, CDR2 YYNGEE. The CDR3, as DNA: TGTGCCAGCAGCCCAGGGACAGGGGTAGCCAAAAACATTCAGTACTTC. This translates into CASSPGTGVAKNIQYF.

The V call is TRBV30, the J call TRBJ2-1; a possible D gene is TRBD2 (5 bases). The germline V gene encodes CDR1 GTSNPN and CDR2 SVGIG (reference sequence). Trimming removed 7 bases at V and 4 bases at J, with 14 bases between. This CDR3 comprises 13 residues. In nucleotides, the CDR3 is TGTGCCTTAATCGGGGTATCATACAATGAGCAGTTCTTC. Protein sequence: CALIGVSYNEQFF.

This chain links TRBV28 with TRBJ2-3; the match to TRBD2 covers 7 bases. V was clipped by 10 bases and J by 1 base; unmatched bases: 5. Germline values: CDR1 MDHEN, CDR2 SYDVKM. The CDR3 has 13 amino acids. In nucleotides, the CDR3 is TGTGCCATCGATCGGGGGGGCACAGATACGCAGTATTTT. Translating gives CAIDRGGTDTQYF.

Only a few counts were recorded for this clone. The gene calls are TRBV30 and TRBJ1-4; maybe TRBD1 (5 bases). This CDR3 is built from 16 residues. Germline assignment: CDR1 GTSNPN and CDR2 SVGIG (reference sequence). Trimming removed 1 base at V and 5 bases at J, with 17 bases between. The CDR3 spells CAWSAPPTDWNEKLFF. Here the CDR3 DNA reads TGTGCCTGGAGTGCCCCCCCGACAGACTGGAATGAAAAACTGTTTTTT.

This sequence joins TRBV30 and TRBJ2-5; no clear D gene. Trimming removed 0 bases at V and 5 bases at J, with 10 bases between. The CDR3 covers 13 residues. CDR1 is GTSNPN and CDR2 is SVGIG in the germline V gene (reference sequence). The CDR3 nucleotides read TGTGCCTGGAGTGTTTCGGCGGCCGAGACCCAGTACTTC. It codes for CAWSVSAAETQYF.

Details on this clone: The same CDR3 is also encoded by other DNA sequences in this sample. V is TRBV6-5 and J is TRBJ1-1; D is ambiguous. The CDR3 loop spans 14 amino acids. Germline V gene data show CDR1 as MNHEY and CDR2 as SVGAGI. Trimming removed 2 bases from V and 2 bases from J, with 9 bases in between. DNA of the CDR3: TGTGCCAGCAGTTACGATAGGTTAAACACTGAAGCTTTCTTT. Translation: CASSYDRLNTEAFF.

The chain combines TRBV21-1 with TRBJ2-2; TRBD2 is taken as the D call from the table, unchecked against the DNA. TRBV21-1 is a recognized pseudogene. This CDR3 is 16 amino acids long. The CDR3 DNA reads TGTGCCAGCAGCAAAGGTCCCCGGGTGAGGACCGGGGAGCTGTTTTTT. Translating gives CASSKGPRVRTGELFF.

J is TRBJ2-2 and V is TRBV13; D remains ambiguous. V was trimmed by 0 bases and J by 3 bases, leaving 8 bases between them. Germline V gene lookup returns CDR1 PRHDT and CDR2 FYEKMQ (reference sequence). This CDR3 spans 15 amino acids. This chain's CDR3 is CASSLGGIDTGELFF. In DNA, the CDR3 is TGTGCCAGCAGCTTAGGGGGTATCGACACCGGGGAGCTGTTTTTT.

The chain links TRBV29-1 to TRBJ1-2, with D perhaps matching TRBD1 (6 bases). Germline V lookup: CDR1 SQVTM, CDR2 ANQGSEA. Trimming removed 2 bases at V and 5 bases at J, with 12 bases between. The CDR3 is made up of 13 amino acids. CDR3 loop: CSVETGPMYGYTF. The CDR3 nucleotides read TGCAGCGTTGAAACAGGGCCGATGTATGGCTACACCTTC. Using reference TRBV29-1 and TRBJ1-2 for the parts outside the CDR3, the full variable domain is SAVISQKPSRDICQRGTSLTIQCQVDSQVTMMFWYRQQPGQSLTLIATANQGSEATYESGFVIDKFPISRPNLTFSTLTVSNMSPEDSSIYLCSVETGPMYGYTFGSGTRLTVV.

The chain links TRBV11-2 to TRBJ2-1, with 7 bases identical to TRBD2. CDR1 is SGHAT, CDR2 FQNNGV, per germline. Germline trimming cut 2 bases from V and 2 bases from J; bases unmatched to any gene: 9. This CDR3 spans 17 amino acids. DNA of the CDR3: TGTGCCAGCAGCTTAATAGGCGGGAGATCCCCCTACAATGAGCAGTTCTTC. Its protein product is CASSLIGGRSPYNEQFF.

The gene calls are TRBV28 and TRBJ2-7; 11 bases map to TRBD1. The germline V gene encodes CDR1 MDHEN and CDR2 SYDVKM. This CDR3 comprises 17 residues. V was clipped by 2 bases and J by 4 bases; unmatched bases: 10. CDR3 DNA sequence: TGTGCCAGCAGTTTAGTCGTGCGGACAGGGGGCTGGTACGAGCAGTACTTC. It codes for CASSLVVRTGGWYEQYF.

This clone was recorded a few times. The chain employs TRBV19 and TRBJ1-5; 8 bases match TRBD1. The V segment lost 6 bases and the J segment 3 bases; nucleotides outside the gene matches: 10. The CDR3 runs 16 residues. Germline V gene data show CDR1 as LNHDA and CDR2 as SQIVND (reference sequence). DNA for the CDR3: TGTGCCAGTAGCACGGGACAGGACAGAGCCAATCAGCCCCAGCATTTT. It codes for CASSTGQDRANQPQHF. Full variable domain (remainder filled in from reference TRBV19 and TRBJ1-5): DGGITQSPKYLFRKEGQNVTLSCEQNLNHDAMYWYRQDPGQGLRLIYYSQIVNDFQKGDIAEGYSVSREKKESFPLTVTSAQKNPTAFYLCASSTGQDRANQPQHFGDGTRLSIL.

This chain's CDR3 is CASSVGDRMNTEAFF. The CDR3 DNA follows: TGTGCCAGCAGCGTAGGGGACAGGATGAACACTGAAGCTTTCTTT. The V call is TRBV9, the J call TRBJ1-1; 8 bases map to TRBD1. This CDR3 is 15 amino acids long. The V segment lost 0 bases and the J segment 0 bases; nucleotides outside the gene matches: 1. The germline V gene encodes CDR1 SGDLS and CDR2 YYNGEE.